This record concerns one TCR beta chain sequence. Some clones are missing from TCRdb's copy, which holds only in-frame ones; the method was immunoSEQ multiplex PCR. Among about 110,000 clones listed, 80% to 95% were seen once. These data originate in a study of T cell responses to AZD1222 COVID-19 vaccine. Trimming cost V 0 bases and J 1 base, with 13 bases left between them. The CDR3 length is 17 residues. Germline CDR1 KGHSH, CDR2 LQKENI. The receptor was isolated from an adult in good health. Source: peripheral blood, taken on day 0 of AZD1222 vaccination. The chain recombines TRBV18 with TRBJ1-5; D might be TRBD1 (6 bases). CDR3 nucleotide sequence: TGTGCCAGCTCACCACCGACAGGAATGACGAGCAATCAGCCCCAGCATTTT. Its protein is CASSPPTGMTSNQPQHF.